This entry lists 22 T cell receptor beta chains sequenced from one sample in a study of identical twins. TCRdb recomputed calls from the 5' RACE reads with MiXCR, one row per CDR3 protein. The table lists approximately 210,000 distinct CDR3 sequences, around 9.6% of them singletons. The material sequenced was memory (CD45RO+) T cells sorted from blood. Receptors originate from a woman aged 18-29 years in good health.

This clonotype has more than one count but fewer than ten. The chain couples TRBV6-1 to TRBJ1-5, with D tentatively TRBD1 (5 bases). The CDR3 consists of 13 residues. Germline lookup yields CDR1 MNHNS and CDR2 SASEGT. Trimming removed 6 bases at V and 3 bases at J, with 9 bases between. Here the CDR3 reads CASRETVNQPQHF. Written as DNA, the CDR3 is TGTGCCAGCAGGGAGACAGTCAATCAGCCCCAGCATTTT.

A few counts support this clonotype. The rearrangement joins TRBV20-1 to TRBJ2-2, with D perhaps TRBD2 (6 bases). Between the trimmed V and J ends, which lost 0 bases and 6 bases, there was a span of 17 bases. Germline CDR1 reads DFQATT; CDR2 reads SNEGSKA (reference sequence). This CDR3 comprises 16 residues. CDR3 in amino acids: CSARDLGRGYSGELFF. The CDR3 DNA follows: TGCAGTGCTAGAGATTTAGGCCGGGGGTATTCCGGGGAGCTGTTTTTT.

This chain connects TRBV10-3 to TRBJ1-1, with 7 bases aligning to TRBD1. The trim removed 6 bases at V and 4 bases at J, leaving 8 bases unmatched. The germline CDR1 and CDR2 sequences are ENHRY and SYGVKD. The length of the CDR3 is 14 residues. The CDR3 region is CAISPGGLSTEAFF. Written as DNA, the CDR3 is TGTGCCATCAGCCCAGGGGGTCTGAGCACTGAAGCTTTCTTT.

This clonotype was counted ten times or more. The rearrangement links TRBV6-2 or TRBV6-3 to TRBJ2-1; D perhaps matches TRBD2 (5 bases). The CDR3 extends over 14 amino acids. The V gene lost 3 bases and the J gene lost 8 bases, with 14 bases spanning the gap. Germline V CDR1 and CDR2: MNHEY, SVGEGT. The CDR3 here is CASSYVLSGDEQFF. CDR3 DNA: TGTGCCAGCAGTTATGTATTGTCCGGGGATGAGCAGTTCTTC.

The genes are TRBV30 and TRBJ1-3; maybe TRBD1 (6 bases). The CDR3 contains 13 residues. V shed 0 bases and J shed 5 bases, with 8 bases lying between them. Germline CDR1 is GTSNPN and CDR2 is SVGIG (reference sequence). The CDR3 is CAWSVGGRNTIYF. The CDR3 DNA follows: TGTGCCTGGAGTGTAGGGGGGCGAAACACCATATATTTT.

This clonotype was counted many times. The gene calls are TRBV5-1 and TRBJ2-3, with a weak D call TRBD2 (5 bases). This CDR3 region has 16 residues. The germline gives CDR1 SGHRS, CDR2 YFSETQ. Trimming took 3 bases from V and 0 from J, leaving 14 bases between them. This CDR3 is CASSSGLLASTDTQYF. In nucleotides, the CDR3 is TGCGCCAGCAGCTCCGGACTCCTCGCTAGCACAGATACGCAGTATTTT.

This clonotype was counted only a few times. V gene TRBV20-1 combines with J gene TRBJ2-1; TRBD2 matches 7 bases. This CDR3 has 18 residues. After removal of 5 bases from V and 7 bases from J, the junction contained 23 bases not matched to a gene. Germline V gene data show CDR1 as DFQATT and CDR2 as SNEGSKA (reference sequence). The CDR3 DNA reads as TGCAGTGCTGGAGGTACGGTTTCCGGGACTAACAGACTTAATGAGCAGTTCTTC. Protein product: CSAGGTVSGTNRLNEQFF.

The table lists this clonotype with a few counts. The gene calls are TRBV28 and TRBJ2-3; maybe TRBD2 (6 bases). Germline V gene lookup returns CDR1 MDHEN and CDR2 SYDVKM. This CDR3 comprises 14 residues. Trimming removed 5 bases at V and 4 bases at J, with 13 bases between. The CDR3 nucleotides read TGTGCCAGCAGTGGATCCAGGGAGGCAGATACGCAGTATTTT. It specifies CASSGSREADTQYF. Looking up the rest from reference TRBV28 and TRBJ2-3 gives the full variable domain: DVKVTQSSRYLVKRTGEKVFLECVQDMDHENMFWYRQDPGLGLRLIYFSYDVKMKEKGDIPEGYSVSREKKERFSLILESASTNQTSMYLCASSGSREADTQYFGPGTRLTVL.

This clonotype was detected many times. V usage is TRBV29-1 and J usage is TRBJ2-4, with 9 bases fitting TRBD1. Germline CDR1 reads SQVTM; CDR2 reads ANQGSEA. Unmatched junction bases numbered 9, after V lost 6 bases and J lost 6 bases. CDR3 length: 14 residues. The DNA for the CDR3 is TGCAGCGTCCGAGCCGGGACAGGGCTAAACATTCAGTACTTC. Protein: CSVRAGTGLNIQYF.

This clonotype has just a few counts. The CDR3 DNA is TGTGCCAGCAGACCCGGGACAGGGCGATGGAACAATCAGCCCCAGCATTTT. Protein sequence: CASRPGTGRWNNQPQHF. V gene TRBV27 combines with J gene TRBJ1-5; 9 bases agree with TRBD1. Germline CDR1 and CDR2: MNHEY and SMNVEV (reference sequence). V lost 6 bases, J lost 3 bases, and 12 bases stayed unmatched. The CDR3 totals 17 residues.

This clonotype was detected only a few times. The junction differs from germline at one of its ends, possibly a read error. This sequence joins TRBV20-1 and TRBJ2-6; D gene uncertain. Germline V gene lookup returns CDR1 DFQATT and CDR2 SNEGSKA (reference sequence). CDR3 length equals 16 residues. The CDR3 DNA reads TGCAGTGCTAGGAACATTGTCGGCTCTGGCGCCAACGTCCTGACTTTC. This codes for CSARNIVGSGANVLTF.

J is TRBJ2-1 and V is TRBV9; 11 bases align to TRBD2. The CDR3 runs to 15 residues. Germline lookup yields CDR1 SGDLS and CDR2 YYNGEE. V dropped 4 bases and J dropped 5; count of bases not matched to a gene: 5. This CDR3 reads CASSIRLAGNNEQFF. In nucleotides, the CDR3 is TGTGCCAGCAGCATCCGACTAGCGGGGAACAATGAGCAGTTCTTC.

The table lists this clonotype with many counts. V is TRBV5-1 and J is TRBJ2-5, with unresolved D. V gave up 2 bases and J gave up 5 bases, with 1 base separating them. CDR1 SGHRS and CDR2 YFSETQ come from the germline V gene. This CDR3 has 10 residues. CDR3: CASSFETQYF. For the CDR3, the DNA is TGCGCCAGCAGCTTCGAGACCCAGTACTTC.

This clonotype came up a few times. CDR3 nucleotide sequence: TGTGCCAGCACCACCTTCGGGGGGGGGGCCACAGATACGCAGTATTTT. It specifies CASTTFGGGATDTQYF. The rearrangement links TRBV7-2 to TRBJ2-3, with 8 bases identical to TRBD2. This CDR3 region has 16 residues. Germline CDR1 and CDR2: SGHTA and FQGNSA. V shed 7 bases, J shed 2 bases, and the junction held 11 bases outside the gene matches.

The CDR3 nucleotides read TGTGCCAGCAGTTTAGATGGACTACACGCCTACGAGCAGTACTTC. Its translation is CASSLDGLHAYEQYF. The V call is TRBV28, the J call TRBJ2-7, with D possibly matching TRBD2 (6 bases). The CDR3 has 15 amino acids. Trimming pared 2 bases from V and 2 bases from J, leaving 13 bases between. Germline V gives CDR1 MDHEN, CDR2 SYDVKM.

This clonotype showed up just a few times. The chain combines TRBV7-2 with TRBJ2-7; 8 nucleotides align to TRBD1. CDR3 length equals 13 residues. Per germline, CDR1 SGHTA and CDR2 FQGNSA. V shed 6 bases and J 3 bases; nucleotides not matched to a gene: 4. The CDR3 protein is CASRRTGNYEQYF. The CDR3 DNA sequence: TGTGCCAGCAGGCGGACAGGGAACTACGAGCAGTACTTC.

This chain uses TRBV20-1 with TRBJ2-7; D is perhaps TRBD2 (7 bases). Trimming pared 3 bases from V and 0 bases from J, leaving 9 bases between. CDR1 is DFQATT and CDR2 is SNEGSKA in the germline V gene (reference sequence). This CDR3 has 13 residues. The CDR3 coding sequence is TGCAGTGCTAGCGGGGGGCCCTCCTACGAGCAGTACTTC. The encoded protein is CSASGGPSYEQYF.

V usage is TRBV7-8 and J usage is TRBJ2-7, with D uncertain. Germline V CDR1 and CDR2: SGHVS, FQNEAQ. This CDR3 has 13 residues. Trimming took off 1 base at V and 5 bases at J, with 9 bases between the two ends. The CDR3 region is CASSLVGGDEQYF. The CDR3, as DNA: TGTGCCAGCAGCTTAGTTGGTGGGGACGAGCAGTACTTC.

The chain combines TRBV13 with TRBJ2-7; 8 bases fit TRBD2. CDR3 length equals 14 residues. Trimming took 7 bases from V and 7 from J; bases not matched to a gene: 12. Germline lookup yields CDR1 PRHDT and CDR2 FYEKMQ (reference sequence). CDR3 nucleotides: TGTGCCAGCACCAGGACTAGCAATTCGGGTGAGCAGTACTTC. It codes for CASTRTSNSGEQYF. Full variable domain (rest looked up from reference TRBV13 and TRBJ2-7): AAGVIQSPRHLIKEKRETATLKCYPIPRHDTVYWYQQGPGQDPQFLISFYEKMQSDKGSIPDRFSAQQFSDYHSELNMSSLELGDSALYFCASTRTSNSGEQYFGPGTRLTVT.

Many counts were recorded for this clonotype. The chain has TRBV6-5 and TRBJ1-6; maybe TRBD1 (6 bases). Per the germline V gene, CDR1 is MNHEY and CDR2 is SVGAGI. This CDR3 has 17 residues. V was trimmed by 0 bases and J by 7 bases, leaving 16 bases between them. The chain's CDR3 is CASSYSGGGTNNSPLHF. CDR3 nucleotide sequence: TGTGCCAGCAGTTACTCGGGTGGAGGGACAAACAATTCACCCCTCCACTTT.

This clonotype was counted at least ten times. The chain links TRBV4-1 to TRBJ1-3, with D hard to call. Trimming pared 0 bases from V and 1 base from J, leaving 7 bases between. The germline V gene encodes CDR1 MGHRA and CDR2 YSYEKL. The CDR3 has 15 residues. The DNA of the CDR3 is TGCGCCAGCAGCCAAGAAGAGAGGTCTGGAAACACCATATATTTT. This encodes CASSQEERSGNTIYF.

This clonotype was counted between two and nine times. V is TRBV6-2 or TRBV6-3 and J is TRBJ2-5; 10 bases map to TRBD2. This CDR3 spans 12 amino acids. CDR1 and CDR2 (germline): MNHEY, SVGEGT. J lost 7 bases, V lost 8 bases, and 4 bases had no gene match. This CDR3 reads CASLSGGGTQYF. The CDR3 nucleotides are TGTGCCAGCCTAAGCGGGGGGGGGACCCAGTACTTC.